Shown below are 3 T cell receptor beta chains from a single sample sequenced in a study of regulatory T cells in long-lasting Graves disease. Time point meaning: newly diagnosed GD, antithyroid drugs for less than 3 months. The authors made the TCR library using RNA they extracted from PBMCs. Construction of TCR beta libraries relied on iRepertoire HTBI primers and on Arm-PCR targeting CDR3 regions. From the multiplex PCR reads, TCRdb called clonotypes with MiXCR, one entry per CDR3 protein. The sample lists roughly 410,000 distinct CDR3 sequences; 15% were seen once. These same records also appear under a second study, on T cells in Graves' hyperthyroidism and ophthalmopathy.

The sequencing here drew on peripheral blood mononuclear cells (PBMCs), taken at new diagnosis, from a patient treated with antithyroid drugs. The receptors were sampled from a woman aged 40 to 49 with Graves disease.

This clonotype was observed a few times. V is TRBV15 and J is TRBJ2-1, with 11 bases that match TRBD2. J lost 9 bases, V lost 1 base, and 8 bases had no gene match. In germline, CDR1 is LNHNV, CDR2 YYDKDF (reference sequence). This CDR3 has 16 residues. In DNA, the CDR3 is TGTGCCACCAGCAGAGGGGGGGTAGCGGGGGGGGGTGAGCAGTTCTTC. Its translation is CATSRGGVAGGGEQFF. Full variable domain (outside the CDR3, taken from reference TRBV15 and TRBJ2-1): DAMVIQNPRYQVTQFGKPVTLSCSQTLNHNVMYWYQQKSSQAPKLLFHYYDKDFNNEADTPDNFQSRRPNTSFCFLDIRSPGLGDTAMYLCATSRGGVAGGGEQFFGPGTRLTVL.

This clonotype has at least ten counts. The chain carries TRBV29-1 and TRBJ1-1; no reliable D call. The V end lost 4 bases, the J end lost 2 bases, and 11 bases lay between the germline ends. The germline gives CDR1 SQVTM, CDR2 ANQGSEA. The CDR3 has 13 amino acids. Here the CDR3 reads CSVGPDLNTEAFF. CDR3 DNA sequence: TGCAGCGTTGGGCCCGACCTAAACACTGAAGCTTTCTTT.

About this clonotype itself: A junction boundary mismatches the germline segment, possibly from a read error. The CDR3 DNA follows: TGTGCCAGCAGCACCCAGATCACCTATAGTTCAACCCTCCACTTT. This translates into CASSTQITYSSTLHF. The rearrangement links TRBV7-8 to TRBJ1-6; no definite D call. CDR1 is SGHVS and CDR2 is FQNEAQ in the germline V gene. The CDR3 covers 15 residues.